Shown below are 26 T cell receptor beta chains from a single sample sequenced in a study of early T cells in non-severe SARS-CoV-2 infection. TCRdb itself ran the 5' RACE reads through MiXCR, one entry per CDR3 protein. The profile shows over 20,000 distinct CDR3 sequences, 4.5% of them singletons. The sequenced sample consisted of whole blood. The receptors shown here come from an adult who was a healthcare worker with PCR-confirmed SARS-CoV-2 infection or an uninfected control (not recorded which).

This clonotype was recorded many times. The gene calls are TRBV7-6 and TRBJ2-5; D assignment may be TRBD1 or TRBD2 (5 bases each). Trimming shortened V by 5 bases and J by 2 bases, and 18 bases separated the two germline ends. The CDR3 is 16 residues long. From germline, CDR1 is SGHVS and CDR2 FNYEAQ. The DNA for the CDR3 is TGTGCCAGCAGCCCAGGGTCCGGGACGGTGCAAGAGACCCAGTACTTC. This translates into CASSPGSGTVQETQYF.

This clonotype has just a few counts. The rearrangement uses TRBV9 and TRBJ2-6, with 7 bases lining up with TRBD1. V lost 4 bases to trimming and J lost 19 bases; unmatched junction nucleotides: 14. The germline CDR1 and CDR2 sequences are SGDLS and YYNGEE. The CDR3 runs to 13 residues. As DNA, the CDR3 is TGTGCCAGCAGCCCGCGAAGCACAGGGGCCCTAACTTTC. Translating gives CASSPRSTGALTF.

This clonotype is categorized as medium-sized. The chain employs TRBV29-1 and TRBJ2-7, with 8 bases matching TRBD1. The V gene's germline CDR1 is SQVTM and CDR2 ANQGSEA. V lost 6 bases and J lost 0; bases outside the gene matches: 7. The length of the CDR3 is 14 residues. CDR3 bases: TGCAGCGTGGTAGGGACAGGCGACTCCTACGAGCAGTACTTC. It translates to CSVVGTGDSYEQYF.

This clonotype was seen ten or more times. This CDR3 is CASSRQYNTEAFF. In DNA, the CDR3 is TGTGCCAGCAGTCGACAGTACAACACTGAAGCTTTCTTT. The chain carries TRBV12-3 or TRBV12-4 and TRBJ1-1, with D possibly matching TRBD1 (5 bases). The V end lost 5 bases, the J end lost 2 bases, and 9 bases lay between the germline ends. The CDR3 spans 13 residues.

This clonotype has at least ten counts. The chain has TRBV28 and TRBJ2-1; 8 bases line up with TRBD2. With V trimmed by 5 bases and J by 13 bases, 13 bases remained unmatched. From germline, CDR1 is MDHEN and CDR2 SYDVKM. The CDR3 totals 14 residues. CDR3: CASSPDLRTSNQFF. The CDR3 nucleotides are TGTGCCAGCAGTCCTGACCTCAGGACTAGCAATCAGTTCTTC.

This clonotype was picked up many times. This rearrangement joins TRBV7-9 to TRBJ1-1, with D perhaps matching TRBD1 (6 bases). The CDR3 runs 15 residues. V was cut by 3 bases and J by 1 base, with 12 bases left in between. Germline CDR1 reads SEHNR; CDR2 reads FQNEAQ (reference sequence). DNA for the CDR3: TGTGCCAGCAGCTTCCTTCAGGGGCGGAACACTGAAGCTTTCTTT. It translates to CASSFLQGRNTEAFF. Full variable domain (rest looked up from reference TRBV7-9 and TRBJ1-1): DTGVSQNPRHKITKRGQNVTFRCDPISEHNRLYWYRQTLGQGPEFLTYFQNEAQLEKSRLLSDRFSAERPKGSFSTLEIQRTEQGDSAMYLCASSFLQGRNTEAFFGQGTRLTVV.

This clonotype was seen at least ten times. This chain uses TRBV6-2 or TRBV6-3 with TRBJ2-7; D is uncertain. V was cut by 6 bases and J by 5 bases, with 14 bases left in between. The V gene's germline CDR1 is MNHEY and CDR2 SVGEGT. The CDR3 runs 13 residues. The CDR3 DNA reads as TGTGCCAGCAGCCCTACCATGGTCGACGAGCAGTACTTC. This translates into CASSPTMVDEQYF.

The V gene is TRBV11-3, the J gene TRBJ2-5; no definite D call. The germline gives CDR1 SGHNT, CDR2 YENEEA. V was trimmed by 0 bases and J by 1 base, leaving 3 bases between them. The CDR3 is made up of 13 amino acids. The CDR3 nucleotides read TGTGCCAGCAGCTTAGAGTCCCAAGAGACCCAGTACTTC. Encoded protein: CASSLESQETQYF.

The sample holds many counts of this clonotype. The chain recombines TRBV13 with TRBJ2-7; D call uncertain. Per germline, CDR1 PRHDT and CDR2 FYEKMQ (reference sequence). The V end lost 5 bases, the J end lost 0 bases, and 8 bases lay between the germline ends. The CDR3 loop spans 13 amino acids. The CDR3 protein is CASSPPGSYEQYF. The CDR3, as DNA: TGTGCCAGCAGCCCCCCTGGCTCCTACGAGCAGTACTTC.

This clonotype was detected ten times or more. The chain has TRBV5-1 and TRBJ2-3; unclear D gene. Trimming removed 0 bases from V and 1 base from J, with 12 bases in between. The CDR3 totals 16 residues. Germline CDR1 and CDR2: SGHRS and YFSETQ. Written as DNA, the CDR3 is TGCGCCAGCAGCTTGGAGTATGGCGGTCGCACAGATACGCAGTATTTT. Protein: CASSLEYGGRTDTQYF.

This clonotype was counted at least ten times. J is TRBJ2-2 and V is TRBV7-2, with TRBD1 identical over 11 bases. Germline assignment: CDR1 SGHTA and CDR2 FQGNSA. With 4 bases clipped from V and 7 bases from J, the junction kept 14 bases outside the gene matches. CDR3 length equals 18 residues. In nucleotides, the CDR3 is TGTGCCAGCAGCTCACCCCGGGACAGGGGGGTTTGGGGCGGGGAGCTGTTTTTT. It codes for CASSSPRDRGVWGGELFF. The full variable domain, with the rest looked up from reference TRBV7-2 and TRBJ2-2, is GAGVSQSPSNKVTEKGKDVELRCDPISGHTALYWYRQSLGQGLEFLIYFQGNSAPDKSGLPSDRFSAERTGGSVSTLTIQRTQQEDSAVYLCASSSPRDRGVWGGELFFGEGSRLTVL.

This clonotype was seen at least ten times. The genes are TRBV27 and TRBJ1-1; no firm D call. The ends were cut back, 5 bases at V and 4 bases at J, with 11 bases in the middle. The CDR3 runs 13 residues. CDR1 and CDR2 from the germline V gene are MNHEY and SMNVEV (reference sequence). CDR3 amino acids: CASSPPWGTEAFF. The CDR3 DNA reads as TGTGCCAGCAGTCCCCCGTGGGGCACTGAAGCTTTCTTT.

By proportion, this clonotype is medium-sized. The genes are TRBV4-3 and TRBJ1-2; 10 bases fit TRBD1. The CDR3 covers 16 residues. CDR1 is LGHNA and CDR2 is YSLEER in the germline V gene. Unmatched junction bases numbered 9, after V lost 0 bases and J lost 8 bases. The CDR3, as DNA: TGCGCCAGCAGCCAAGATCGGCGCGGGACAGGGGACGGCTACACCTTC. It translates to CASSQDRRGTGDGYTF.

The sample holds many counts of this clonotype. The CDR3 reads CASSRGIASNQPQHF. In DNA, the CDR3 is TGCGCCAGCTCGAGGGGAATAGCGAGCAATCAGCCCCAGCATTTT. This sequence joins TRBV10-2 and TRBJ1-5; D is possibly TRBD1 (5 bases). CDR3 length: 15 amino acids. V was pared by 8 bases and J by 1 base, with 15 bases between. The germline V gene encodes CDR1 WSHSY and CDR2 SAAADI.

This clonotype was recorded many times. The chain carries TRBV7-6 and TRBJ2-2; 8 nucleotides line up with TRBD2. V gave up 7 bases and J gave up 1 base; unmatched junction bases: 8. This CDR3 contains 16 residues. Germline-derived CDR1 and CDR2 are SGHVS and FNYEAQ. CDR3 sequence (DNA): TGTGCCAGCACCCTGTCGGGGGGGATGAACACCGGGGAGCTGTTTTTT. This encodes CASTLSGGMNTGELFF.

This clonotype was detected many times. The rearrangement links TRBV28 to TRBJ2-1; TRBD2 matches at 8 bases. With 0 bases clipped from V and 3 bases from J, the junction kept 4 bases outside the gene matches. This CDR3 comprises 16 residues. Per the germline V gene, CDR1 is MDHEN and CDR2 is SYDVKM. The CDR3 DNA follows: TGTGCCAGCAGTTTATGGTTGCGGGGGGACTACAATGAGCAGTTCTTC. It is translated as CASSLWLRGDYNEQFF.

At least ten counts were recorded for this clonotype. The gene calls are TRBV29-1 and TRBJ2-7; D remains ambiguous. Trimming took off 4 bases at V and 0 bases at J, with 7 bases between the two ends. This CDR3 region has 12 residues. Germline V gives CDR1 SQVTM, CDR2 ANQGSEA. The CDR3 DNA follows: TGCAGCGTTGGGAGTATCTCCTACGAGCAGTACTTC. Its protein product is CSVGSISYEQYF.

This clonotype came up many times. This chain links TRBV4-3 with TRBJ2-3; maybe TRBD2 (6 bases). Germline V gene data show CDR1 as LGHNA and CDR2 as YSLEER. This CDR3 is built from 14 residues. V shed 0 bases and J shed 8 bases, with 12 bases lying between them. CDR3 in amino acids: CASSQEWGSGTQYF. The CDR3 nucleotides are TGCGCCAGCAGCCAAGAATGGGGTAGCGGTACGCAGTATTTT.

At least ten counts were recorded for this clonotype. The chain couples TRBV9 to TRBJ2-3; D perhaps matches TRBD2 (6 bases). Germline CDR1 SGDLS, CDR2 YYNGEE. CDR3 length: 17 amino acids. V lost 4 bases, J lost 1 base, and 19 bases lay in between. CDR3 DNA: TGTGCCAGCAGCCCAAGTGCGGGCCAGCGGGGCACAGATACGCAGTATTTT. Protein sequence: CASSPSAGQRGTDTQYF.

In its sample, this clonotype was seen a few times. The chain combines TRBV7-2 with TRBJ2-7; D is perhaps TRBD2 (7 bases). Trimming took 5 bases from V and 2 from J, leaving 22 bases between them. The CDR3 spans 17 residues. The V gene's germline CDR1 is SGHTA and CDR2 FQGNSA. Here the CDR3 reads CASSHLPGGPTAYEQYF. The DNA for the CDR3 is TGTGCCAGCAGCCACCTTCCCGGGGGGCCCACTGCCTACGAGCAGTACTTC. The full variable domain, with the rest looked up from reference TRBV7-2 and TRBJ2-7, is GAGVSQSPSNKVTEKGKDVELRCDPISGHTALYWYRQSLGQGLEFLIYFQGNSAPDKSGLPSDRFSAERTGGSVSTLTIQRTQQEDSAVYLCASSHLPGGPTAYEQYFGPGTRLTVT.

This clonotype was detected many times. This rearrangement joins TRBV29-1 to TRBJ1-1, with D maybe TRBD1 (6 bases). This CDR3 region has 13 residues. The germline gives CDR1 SQVTM, CDR2 ANQGSEA. The V end was cut by 6 bases, the J end by 0 bases, with 11 bases between. This CDR3 is CSVPGQLNTEAFF. CDR3 DNA: TGCAGCGTACCAGGACAGCTGAACACTGAAGCTTTCTTT.

This clonotype was counted ten times or more. The chain uses TRBV28 and TRBJ2-7; D might be TRBD1 or TRBD2, each matching 7 bases. This CDR3 region has 14 residues. Germline assignment: CDR1 MDHEN and CDR2 SYDVKM. V shed 6 bases and J shed 4 bases, with 16 bases lying between them. The chain's CDR3 is CASRTTGEGYEQYF. As DNA, the CDR3 is TGTGCCAGCAGAACTACAGGGGAGGGGTACGAGCAGTACTTC.

This clonotype has a count of ten or more. The chain combines TRBV28 with TRBJ2-7; 9 bases fit TRBD1. Trimming removed 5 bases from V and 4 bases from J; junction bases left unmatched: 9. Germline V gene data show CDR1 as MDHEN and CDR2 as SYDVKM. CDR3 length: 15 amino acids. The DNA for the CDR3 is TGTGCCAGCAGTACCCCCGGGACAGGGTTATACGAGCAGTACTTC. Translated, it gives CASSTPGTGLYEQYF.

The V gene is TRBV28, the J gene TRBJ1-1; a weak D match, TRBD1 (6 bases). Trimming removed 4 bases from V and 5 bases from J, with 14 bases in between. Germline CDR1 MDHEN, CDR2 SYDVKM. The CDR3 is 14 residues long. CDR3 in DNA: TGTGCCAGCAGTTCGCCGGGGGGGCTGACTGAAGCTTTCTTT. This sequence encodes CASSSPGGLTEAFF.

This clonotype came up many times. The V and J genes are TRBV6-1 and TRBJ1-3; perhaps TRBD1 as D (6 bases). The length of the CDR3 is 15 residues. V shed 2 bases and J shed 9 bases, with 17 bases lying between them. CDR1 is MNHNS and CDR2 is SASEGT in the germline V gene. The CDR3 region is CASSETSGGGVTIYF. In DNA, the CDR3 is TGTGCCAGCAGTGAAACGAGCGGGGGGGGCGTCACCATATATTTT.

This clonotype is deemed medium-sized. V usage is TRBV7-2 and J usage is TRBJ2-7, with D perhaps given as TRBD1 or TRBD2 (6 bases each). Germline CDR1 reads SGHTA; CDR2 reads FQGNSA. Trimming pared 3 bases from V and 0 bases from J, leaving 15 bases between. This CDR3 is built from 16 residues. The CDR3: CASSFPRGTSSYEQYF. CDR3 nucleotide sequence: TGTGCCAGCAGCTTTCCTCGCGGGACATCCTCCTACGAGCAGTACTTC.